This entry concerns a single T cell receptor beta chain. There is no known antigen for this receptor. Nothing much larger sits one base from this clone, and base qualities are not available. The data are from a study of blood T cell repertoires in COVID-19 (dated by TCRdb to the early 2020s). With regard to the full study: The collaborator samples originated in the United States, Italy and Spain and spanned the acute and convalescent phases of COVID-19. The prospective study material was composed of cDNA or gDNA derived from T cells, B-cell-depleted T cells, or PBMCs. The dataset comprised deeply sampled blood TCRbeta repertoires from subjects exposed to, actively infected with, or recovered from COVID-19. The repertoires were released in a freely available public database meant as a resource for research on the immune response to SARS-CoV-2. The samples were drawn from two sources: the first 160 participants of the ongoing ImmuneRACE study, and 1,000 to 1,500 subjects contributed by 6 global collaborators. Sample metadata almost always included a de-identified subject ID, COVID-19 status, age in years and sex. Where available, HLA class I and class II types were obtained from metadata supplied by the sample provider rather than from assay-based typing. The paper's findings and limits, for the study overall: Clinical and demographic metadata were provided uncurated, with the amount varying by source and participant.

The collaborating institutions used their own protocols to collect whole blood in K2EDTA tubes. Collaborator samples were shipped for TCRbeta analysis as frozen whole blood, isolated PBMCs, or DNA extracted from either sample type. The immunoSEQ Assay, a bias-controlled multiplex PCR, was used to amplify TCRbeta CDR3 regions from genomic DNA. The source study handled its data this way. Nucleated cell counts per sample were estimated from amplification of reference gene primers within the assay. To quantify the absolute abundance of each unique TCRbeta CDR3 rearrangement, sequence reads were collapsed and filtered. For each sample, productive Simpson clonality was calculated by taking the square root of Simpson's diversity index across productive rearrangements. TCRdb carries this immuneACCESS record with in-frame sequences only. Its versions omit some clonotypes, under half of them owing to an unresolved V gene in the studies checked, with the rest unexplained. The DNA was the basis for D and trimming; V, J and clone size are from that table. A total of 95,000 to 130,000 clones appear in this sample, about nine tenths of them only once. The leading ten clones occupy 1.8% of the sample.

Looking up the germline V gene yields CDR1 KGHSH and CDR2 LQKENI. The CDR3 starts with the cysteine, ends with the phenylalanine, and has 17 residues. Kept here is only the CDR3 DNA, which spans 51 bases and is read in frame from base 1. Germline trimming amounts to 0 bases on V and 1 base on J, with 7 as the count of junction bases outside the gene matches. The sequencing sample was made of peripheral blood. This sequence uses TRBV18 and TRBJ2-5; TRBD2 fits 8 bases in the junction. The origin of this receptor is a human donor with active COVID-19. The donor label of this sample is uncertain. The sequence in DNA is TGTGCCAGCTCACCACCGAGGAGCGGGGGCCGCCAAGAGACCCAGTACTTC. Its translation is CASSPPRSGGRQETQYF. When the CDR3 is completed using the reference TRBV18 and TRBJ2-5 genes on either side, the full variable domain is NAGVMQNPRHLVRRRGQEARLRCSPMKGHSHVYWYRQLPEEGLKFMVYLQKENIIDESGMPKERFSAEFPKEGPSILRIQQVVRGDSAAYFCASSPPRSGGRQETQYFGPGTRLLVL.